This T cell receptor beta chain was identified during a study of shared clonotypes between healthy human individuals. Study results and caveats: Naive subsets generally had larger estimated richness than memory subsets. The generation probabilities recorded for non-shared clonotypes fell below those of clonotypes shared by all four donors.

On this clone itself: Its cognate antigen is unknown.

Data came from immunoSEQ multiplex PCR; TCRdb stores just in-frame clones and leaves some out. The table records about 2.3 million clones, just under 95% of them present only once. CDR3 length: 14 amino acids. Germline V gives CDR1 MDHEN, CDR2 SYDVKM. V gave up 6 bases and J gave up 11 bases; unmatched junction bases: 12. This clonotype was sampled from a young man in good health. Some clones in this sample may be carry-over from other donors' samples. Sequenced sample: naive CD4+ T cells from PBMCs. Subset specified: CD45RA+ positively selected. The rearrangement joins TRBV28 to TRBJ1-5; 8 bases fit TRBD1. The CDR3 spells CASSSNPTGVAQHF. The CDR3 DNA reads TGTGCCAGCAGCTCAAACCCGACAGGGGTCGCCCAGCATTTT.